This T cell receptor (beta chain) was documented in a study of blood T cell repertoires in COVID-19. Study-wide background: The study drew acute and convalescent COVID-19 samples from the United States, Italy and Spain.

Sequenced by immunoSEQ multiplex PCR; TCRdb stores in-frame clones only, minus some. Here the sample spans 150,000 or so clones, 87% being singletons. CDR1 and CDR2 (germline): ENHRY, SYGVKD. The CDR3 covers 15 residues. Losses at the gene ends were 0 bases for V and 4 bases for J; bases not matched to a gene: 0. The sample taken for sequencing was peripheral blood. This sequence was found in a man older than 75 with acute or convalescent COVID-19. The chain carries TRBV10-3 and TRBJ1-6; 7 positions match TRBD1. The CDR3 region is CAISESGQYNSPLHF. CDR3 nucleotides: TGTGCCATCAGTGAGTCGGGACAGTATAATTCACCCCTCCACTTT.